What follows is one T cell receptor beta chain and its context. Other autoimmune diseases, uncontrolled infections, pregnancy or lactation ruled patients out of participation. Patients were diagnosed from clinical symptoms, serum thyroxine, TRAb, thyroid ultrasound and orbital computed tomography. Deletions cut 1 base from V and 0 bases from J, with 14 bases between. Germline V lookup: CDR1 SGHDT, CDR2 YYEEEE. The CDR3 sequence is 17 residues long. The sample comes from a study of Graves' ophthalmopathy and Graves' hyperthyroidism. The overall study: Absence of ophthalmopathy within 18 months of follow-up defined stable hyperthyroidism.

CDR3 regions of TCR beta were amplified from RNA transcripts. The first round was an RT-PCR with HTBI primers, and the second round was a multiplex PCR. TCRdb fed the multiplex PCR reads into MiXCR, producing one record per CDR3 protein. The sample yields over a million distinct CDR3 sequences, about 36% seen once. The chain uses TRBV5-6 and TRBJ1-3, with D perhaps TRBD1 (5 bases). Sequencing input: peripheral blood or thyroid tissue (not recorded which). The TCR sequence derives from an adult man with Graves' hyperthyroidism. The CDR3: CASSLMQPGNSGNTIYF. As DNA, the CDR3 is TGTGCCAGCAGCTTGATGCAGCCAGGGAACTCTGGAAACACCATATATTTT.